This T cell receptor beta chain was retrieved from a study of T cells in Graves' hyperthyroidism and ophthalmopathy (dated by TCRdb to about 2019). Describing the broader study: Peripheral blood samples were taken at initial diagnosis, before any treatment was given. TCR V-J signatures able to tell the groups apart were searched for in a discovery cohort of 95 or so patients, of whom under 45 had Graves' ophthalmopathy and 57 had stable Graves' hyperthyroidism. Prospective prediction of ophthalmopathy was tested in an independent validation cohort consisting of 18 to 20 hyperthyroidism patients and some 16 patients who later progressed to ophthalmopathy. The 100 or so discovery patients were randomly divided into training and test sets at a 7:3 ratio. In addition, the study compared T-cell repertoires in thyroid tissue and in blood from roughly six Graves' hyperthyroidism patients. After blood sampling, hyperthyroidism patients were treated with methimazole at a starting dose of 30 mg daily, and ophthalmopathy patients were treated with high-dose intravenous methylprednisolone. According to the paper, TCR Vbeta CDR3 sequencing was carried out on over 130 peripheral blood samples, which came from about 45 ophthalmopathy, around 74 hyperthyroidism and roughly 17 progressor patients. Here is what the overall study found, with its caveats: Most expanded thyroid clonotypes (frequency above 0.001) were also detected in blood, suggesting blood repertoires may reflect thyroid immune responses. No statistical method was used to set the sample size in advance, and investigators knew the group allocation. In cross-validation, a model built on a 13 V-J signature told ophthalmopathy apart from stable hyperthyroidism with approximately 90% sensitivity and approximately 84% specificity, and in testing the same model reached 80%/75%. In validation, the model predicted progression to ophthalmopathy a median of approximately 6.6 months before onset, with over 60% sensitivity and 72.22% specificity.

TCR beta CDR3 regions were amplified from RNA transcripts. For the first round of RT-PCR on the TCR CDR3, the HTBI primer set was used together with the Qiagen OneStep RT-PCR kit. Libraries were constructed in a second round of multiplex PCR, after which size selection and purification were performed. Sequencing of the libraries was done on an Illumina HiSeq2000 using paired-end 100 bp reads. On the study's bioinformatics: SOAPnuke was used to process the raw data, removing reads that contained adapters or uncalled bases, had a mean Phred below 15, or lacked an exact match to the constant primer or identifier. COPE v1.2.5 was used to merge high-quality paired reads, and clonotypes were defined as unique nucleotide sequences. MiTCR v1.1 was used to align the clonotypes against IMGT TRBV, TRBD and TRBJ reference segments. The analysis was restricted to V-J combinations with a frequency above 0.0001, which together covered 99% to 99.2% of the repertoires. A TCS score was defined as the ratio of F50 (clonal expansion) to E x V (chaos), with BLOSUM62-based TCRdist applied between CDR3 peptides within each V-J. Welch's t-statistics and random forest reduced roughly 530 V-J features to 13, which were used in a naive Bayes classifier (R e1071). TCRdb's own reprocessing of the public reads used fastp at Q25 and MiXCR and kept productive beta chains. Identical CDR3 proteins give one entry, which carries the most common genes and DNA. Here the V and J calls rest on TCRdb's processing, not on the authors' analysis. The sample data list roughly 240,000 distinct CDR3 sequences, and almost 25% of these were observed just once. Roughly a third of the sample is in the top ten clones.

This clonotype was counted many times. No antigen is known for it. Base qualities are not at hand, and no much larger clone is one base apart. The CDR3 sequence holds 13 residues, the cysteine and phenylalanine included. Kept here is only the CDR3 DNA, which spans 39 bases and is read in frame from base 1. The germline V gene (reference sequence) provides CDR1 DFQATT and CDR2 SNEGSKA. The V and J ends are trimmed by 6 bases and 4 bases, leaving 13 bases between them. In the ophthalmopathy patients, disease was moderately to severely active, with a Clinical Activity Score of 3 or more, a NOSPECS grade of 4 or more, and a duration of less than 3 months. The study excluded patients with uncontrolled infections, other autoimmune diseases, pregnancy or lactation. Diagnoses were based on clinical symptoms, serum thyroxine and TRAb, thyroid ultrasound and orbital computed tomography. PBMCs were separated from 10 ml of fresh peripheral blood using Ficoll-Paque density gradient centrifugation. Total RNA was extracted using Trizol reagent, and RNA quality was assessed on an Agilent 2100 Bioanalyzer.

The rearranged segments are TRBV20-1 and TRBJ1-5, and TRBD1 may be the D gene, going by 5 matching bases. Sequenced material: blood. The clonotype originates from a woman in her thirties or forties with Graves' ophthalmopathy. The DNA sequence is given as TGCAGTGCCACGAGACAGTCAAATCAGCCCCAGCATTTT. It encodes CSATRQSNQPQHF.